These 28 T cell receptor beta chains were sequenced from one sample in a study of CD8 T cells in Susac syndrome. Random hexamers were used to reverse transcribe roughly 0.5 to 1 ug of RNA. TCRdb re-called the immunoSEQ multiplex PCR reads through MiXCR, storing one row per CDR3 protein. This table has 100,000 to 150,000 distinct CDR3 sequences, 94% appearing once. The sample comprised CD4+ T cells from PBMCs. The receptors here all came from a human donor with multiple sclerosis.

The chain links TRBV30 to TRBJ1-6, with TRBD1 as a possible D gene (5 bases). The V and J ends lost 4 bases and 5 bases respectively, with 15 bases between them. The CDR3 sequence is 15 residues long. CDR1 is GTSNPN, CDR2 SVGIG, per germline (reference sequence). CDR3 amino acids: CAWTVGRENNSPLHF. CDR3 nucleotide sequence: TGTGCCTGGACTGTAGGCAGGGAGAATAATTCACCCCTCCACTTT.

Worth noting for this clonotype: One end of the junction does not line up with germline, which may come from a read error. The V call is TRBV7-7, the J call TRBJ2-3; 7 bases map to TRBD2. Germline V gene sequence: CDR1 SSHAT, CDR2 FNYEAQ (reference sequence). This CDR3 has 14 amino acids. DNA for the CDR3: TGTGCTAGCAGCCCAGGACTAGGTTCAGATACGCAGTATTTT. Translation: CASSPGLGSDTQYF.

The chain carries TRBV18 and TRBJ2-1; possible D gene TRBD2, 5 bases. The CDR3 has 14 residues. V shed 3 bases and J shed 4 bases, with 10 bases lying between them. The germline gives CDR1 KGHSH, CDR2 LQKENI. CDR3 loop: CASSPTNEYNEQFF. In nucleotides, the CDR3 is TGTGCCAGCTCACCGACTAACGAGTACAATGAGCAGTTCTTC. Drawing the rest from reference TRBV18 and TRBJ2-1, the complete variable domain is NAGVMQNPRHLVRRRGQEARLRCSPMKGHSHVYWYRQLPEEGLKFMVYLQKENIIDESGMPKERFSAEFPKEGPSILRIQQVVRGDSAAYFCASSPTNEYNEQFFGPGTRLTVL.

The rearrangement uses TRBV7-9 and TRBJ1-6, with TRBD1 matching 7 bases. This CDR3 has 15 amino acids. The trim removed 11 bases at V and 5 bases at J, leaving 12 bases unmatched. Germline assignment: CDR1 SEHNR and CDR2 FQNEAQ (reference sequence). CDR3 in DNA: TGTGCCGCCTCGGGACAGCTCTCGGATAATTCACCCCTCCACTTT. As protein: CAASGQLSDNSPLHF.

This rearrangement joins TRBV18 to TRBJ2-2; D is unresolved. Trimming removed 5 bases from V and 0 bases from J, with 7 bases in between. Germline lookup yields CDR1 KGHSH and CDR2 LQKENI. The length of the CDR3 is 14 residues. The CDR3 DNA reads as TGTGCCAGCTCAAGCTTAGCGAACACCGGGGAGCTGTTTTTT. It translates to CASSSLANTGELFF.

The chain combines TRBV6-5 with TRBJ1-2; 8 bases match TRBD1. CDR1 is MNHEY and CDR2 is SVGAGI in the germline V gene. V dropped 6 bases and J dropped 4; count of bases not matched to a gene: 7. The CDR3 contains 14 residues. The CDR3 DNA reads TGTGCCAGCAGCCGTCGAGACAGGGGCTATGGCTACACCTTC. As protein: CASSRRDRGYGYTF.

The chain couples TRBV6-6 to TRBJ1-2, with 7 nucleotides matching TRBD1. V was clipped by 5 bases and J by 6 bases; unmatched bases: 6. Germline CDR1 reads MNHNY; CDR2 reads SVGAGI (reference sequence). The CDR3 extends over 13 amino acids. The CDR3 loop is CASSRQGKDGYTF. In DNA, the CDR3 is TGTGCCAGCAGTCGACAGGGCAAGGATGGCTACACCTTC.

The chain is built from TRBV20-1 and TRBJ2-6; TRBD1 matches 11 bases. The CDR3 is made up of 18 amino acids. The V and J ends lost 5 bases and 0 bases, in that order; junction bases with no gene match: 9. Per germline, CDR1 DFQATT and CDR2 SNEGSKA (reference sequence). This chain's CDR3 is CSAPWVGTGGSGANVLTF. The DNA of the CDR3 is TGCAGTGCTCCTTGGGTAGGGACAGGGGGCTCTGGGGCCAACGTCCTGACTTTC.

The chain has TRBV9 and TRBJ1-1; D gene uncertain. V lost 2 bases and J lost 0, with 8 bases in between. The length of the CDR3 is 14 residues. From germline, CDR1 is SGDLS and CDR2 YYNGEE. CDR3 DNA sequence: TGTGCCAGCAGCGTTCTCAACGTGAACACTGAAGCTTTCTTT. Translating it yields CASSVLNVNTEAFF.

The rearrangement links TRBV30 to TRBJ2-2; D is ambiguous. Germline V gene data show CDR1 as GTSNPN and CDR2 as SVGIG (reference sequence). The germline V and J ends were trimmed by 6 bases and 6 bases, with 11 bases remaining between them. CDR3 length: 12 amino acids. In DNA, the CDR3 is TGTGCCTGTCCTCTCCGGCCCGGGGAGCTGTTTTTT. Residues: CACPLRPGELFF.

The chain recombines TRBV5-1 with TRBJ2-5, with D possibly TRBD2 on 5 matching bases. The CDR3 runs to 14 residues. V was cut by 5 bases and J by 9 bases, with 20 bases left in between. Germline CDR1 is SGHRS and CDR2 is YFSETQ. The CDR3 coding sequence is TGCGCCAGCAGTTCCACACCGGGCCCCGGGGCCCAGTACTTC. Its translation is CASSSTPGPGAQYF. The full variable domain, with the rest looked up from reference TRBV5-1 and TRBJ2-5, is KAGVTQTPRYLIKTRGQQVTLSCSPISGHRSVSWYQQTPGQGLQFLFEYFSETQRNKGNFPGRFSGRQFSNSRSEMNVSTLELGDSALYLCASSSTPGPGAQYFGPGTRLLVL.

The rearrangement uses TRBV11-1 and TRBJ2-5, with 7 bases lining up with TRBD1. Germline V lookup: CDR1 SGHAT, CDR2 FQDESV (reference sequence). CDR3 size: 20 residues. Trimming took 5 bases from V and 2 from J; bases not matched to a gene: 23. CDR3 in amino acids: CASSTPGDSQRKVHQETQYF. CDR3 DNA: TGTGCCAGCAGCACCCCCGGGGACAGCCAACGAAAAGTCCATCAAGAGACCCAGTACTTC.

The chain couples TRBV3-1 to TRBJ1-1; no clear D gene. The CDR3 is made up of 11 amino acids. Trimming took 4 bases from V and 6 from J, leaving 6 bases between them. Germline CDR1 LGHDT, CDR2 YNNKEL (reference sequence). The CDR3 loop reads CASSREAEAFF. CDR3 bases: TGTGCCAGCAGCCGAGAAGCTGAAGCTTTCTTT.

This clonotype was counted a single time. Here the CDR3 DNA reads TGTGCCTGGAGTGGGGGTAGCAATCAGCCCCAGCATTTT. Protein sequence: CAWSGGSNQPQHF. The chain recombines TRBV30 with TRBJ1-5; no reliable D call. V shed 1 base and J shed 0 bases, with 4 bases lying between them. The germline V gene has CDR1 GTSNPN and CDR2 SVGIG (reference sequence). The CDR3 spans 13 residues.

This chain connects TRBV12-3 or TRBV12-4 to TRBJ2-7; 10 positions match TRBD2. The length of the CDR3 is 17 residues. V dropped 5 bases and J dropped 9; count of bases not matched to a gene: 19. The CDR3 is CASSPGVAGGFYPTQYF. The CDR3 nucleotides read TGTGCCAGCAGTCCCGGGGTAGCGGGGGGCTTTTATCCCACGCAGTACTTC.

The V call is TRBV3-1, the J call TRBJ2-3; no clear D gene. The CDR3 consists of 16 residues. CDR1 and CDR2 (germline): LGHDT, YNNKEL (reference sequence). The V and J ends lost 1 base and 1 base respectively, with 12 bases between them. CDR3 residues: CASSQGFSDGTDTQYF. The DNA of the CDR3 is TGTGCCAGCAGCCAAGGGTTCAGCGATGGCACAGATACGCAGTATTTT.

This chain links TRBV25-1 with TRBJ2-5; unclear D gene. CDR1 MGHDK and CDR2 SYGVNS come from the germline V gene. CDR3 size: 12 residues. Trimming shortened V by 7 bases and J by 4 bases, and 10 bases separated the two germline ends. The CDR3 loop reads CASTGNGETQYF. The CDR3 DNA is TGTGCCAGCACTGGGAATGGAGAGACCCAGTACTTC.

V gene TRBV2 combines with J gene TRBJ2-1; TRBD2 matches at 11 bases. The ends lost 9 bases at V and 6 bases at J; junction bases unmatched: 4. The CDR3 covers 13 residues. Germline V CDR1 and CDR2: SNHLY, FYNNEI. CDR3 nucleotides: TGTGCCAGAAGGACTAGCGGGTTCAATGAGCAGTTCTTC. Protein product: CARRTSGFNEQFF.

The chain has TRBV3-1 and TRBJ1-2; a weak D match, TRBD1 (6 bases). Germline V gene sequence: CDR1 LGHDT, CDR2 YNNKEL (reference sequence). Trimming pared 0 bases from V and 7 bases from J, leaving 18 bases between. The CDR3 is 16 amino acids. CDR3 sequence (DNA): TGTGCCAGCAGCCAAGAGCGGGGCAGGGGAAGGGCTGGCTACACCTTC. Its protein product is CASSQERGRGRAGYTF.

The chain carries TRBV5-4 and TRBJ2-1, with a possible D match to TRBD2 (5 bases). This CDR3 region has 15 residues. Trimming removed 2 bases at V and 5 bases at J, with 14 bases between. Looked up from germline, CDR1 is SGHNT and CDR2 is YYREEE (reference sequence). The CDR3 region has the DNA TGTGCCAGCAGCTTCCCCCCCGGGGTTAACAATGAGCAGTTCTTC. It yields the protein CASSFPPGVNNEQFF.

This CDR3 reads CASSRTSNYGYTF. The CDR3 DNA reads TGTGCCAGCAGTCGGACCTCTAACTATGGCTACACCTTC. The chain couples TRBV6-5 to TRBJ1-2; D not resolved. V dropped 5 bases and J dropped 0 bases, with 7 bases sitting between them. This CDR3 spans 13 amino acids. CDR1 is MNHEY, CDR2 SVGAGI, per germline.

This clonotype was found a few times. The chain employs TRBV7-8 and TRBJ1-2; D not certain. The germline V and J ends were trimmed by 3 bases and 0 bases, with 5 bases remaining between them. CDR3 length: 13 residues. CDR1 and CDR2 (germline): SGHVS, FQNEAQ. The DNA for the CDR3 is TGTGCCAGCAGCTTGAACTCTAACTATGGCTACACCTTC. It translates to CASSLNSNYGYTF.

The V call is TRBV5-1, the J call TRBJ2-4, with D possibly called TRBD1 or TRBD2 (7 bases each). Germline V gene sequence: CDR1 SGHRS, CDR2 YFSETQ. The CDR3 is made up of 13 amino acids. The V end was cut by 1 base, the J end by 12 bases, with 14 bases between. This CDR3 is CASSLLQGGHQYF. The CDR3 DNA reads TGCGCCAGCAGCTTGCTCCAGGGGGGGCATCAGTACTTC.

This rearrangement joins TRBV6-1 to TRBJ1-5; TRBD1 might be the D (5 bases). Germline loops: CDR1 MNHNS, CDR2 SASEGT. The germline V and J ends were trimmed by 4 bases and 5 bases, with 6 bases remaining between them. The CDR3 is made up of 12 amino acids. The CDR3 spells CASSGGDQPQHF. CDR3 DNA sequence: TGTGCCAGCAGTGGAGGGGATCAGCCCCAGCATTTT.

The V and J genes are TRBV5-1 and TRBJ1-5, with 7 bases fitting TRBD1. The CDR3 sequence is 15 residues long. Germline assignment: CDR1 SGHRS and CDR2 YFSETQ. V was pared by 0 bases and J by 1 base, with 1 base of the junction left unmatched. The CDR3 coding sequence is TGCGCCAGCAGCTTGGAGACAGGGAGCAATCAGCCCCAGCATTTT. Translating gives CASSLETGSNQPQHF.

The chain joins TRBV5-6 to TRBJ1-3; 7 bases match TRBD1. V lost 0 bases, J lost 4 bases, and 1 base stayed unmatched. The CDR3 consists of 14 residues. Germline V gene lookup returns CDR1 SGHDT and CDR2 YYEEEE. Written as DNA, the CDR3 is TGTGCCAGCAGCTTGGGGGACAGCGGAAACACCATATATTTT. Amino acids: CASSLGDSGNTIYF.

This chain connects TRBV28 to TRBJ1-2; D is undetermined. Germline V gene data show CDR1 as MDHEN and CDR2 as SYDVKM. The ends were cut back, 5 bases at V and 4 bases at J, with 8 bases in the middle. The CDR3 covers 12 residues. This CDR3 is CASSPVLYGYTF. In DNA form, the CDR3 reads TGTGCCAGCAGTCCGGTGCTCTATGGCTACACCTTC.

CDR3 coding DNA: TGTGCCAGCAGTATTGGAGCGGGCGCCTACGAGCAGTACTTC. The encoded protein is CASSIGAGAYEQYF. The rearrangement uses TRBV12-3 or TRBV12-4 and TRBJ2-7; tentative D call: TRBD2 (6 bases). Trimming shortened V by 5 bases and J by 2 bases, and 13 bases separated the two germline ends. The CDR3 consists of 14 residues.